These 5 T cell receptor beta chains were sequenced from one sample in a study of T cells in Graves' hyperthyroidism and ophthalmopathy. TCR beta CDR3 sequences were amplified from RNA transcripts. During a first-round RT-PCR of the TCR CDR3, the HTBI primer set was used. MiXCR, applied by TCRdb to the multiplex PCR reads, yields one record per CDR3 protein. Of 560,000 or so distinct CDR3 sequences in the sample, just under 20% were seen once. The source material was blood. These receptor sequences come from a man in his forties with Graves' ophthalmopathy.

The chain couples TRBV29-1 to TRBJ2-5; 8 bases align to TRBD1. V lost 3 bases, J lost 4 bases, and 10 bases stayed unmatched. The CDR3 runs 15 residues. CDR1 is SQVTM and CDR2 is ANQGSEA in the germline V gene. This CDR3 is CSVDGAGGFAETQYF. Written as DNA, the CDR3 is TGCAGCGTTGATGGGGCAGGGGGCTTCGCAGAGACCCAGTACTTC.

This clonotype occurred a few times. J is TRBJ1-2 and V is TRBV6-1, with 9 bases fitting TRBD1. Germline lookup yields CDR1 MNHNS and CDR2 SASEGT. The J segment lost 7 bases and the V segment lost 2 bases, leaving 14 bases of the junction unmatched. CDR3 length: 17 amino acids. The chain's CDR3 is CASSESIRDREFGGYTF. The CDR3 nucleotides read TGTGCCAGCAGTGAATCTATAAGGGACAGGGAGTTCGGTGGCTACACCTTC.

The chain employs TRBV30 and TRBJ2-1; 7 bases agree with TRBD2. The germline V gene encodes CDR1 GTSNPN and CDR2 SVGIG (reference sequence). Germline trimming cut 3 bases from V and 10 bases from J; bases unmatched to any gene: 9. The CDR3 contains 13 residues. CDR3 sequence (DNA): TGTGCCTGGAGCCTTTCCGGGGGGAGGGAGCAGTTCTTC. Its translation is CAWSLSGGREQFF.

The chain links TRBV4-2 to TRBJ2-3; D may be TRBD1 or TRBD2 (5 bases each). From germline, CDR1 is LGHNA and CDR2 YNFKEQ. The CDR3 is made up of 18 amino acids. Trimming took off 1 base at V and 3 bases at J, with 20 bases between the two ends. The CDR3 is CASSQGLPPGRKTDTQYF. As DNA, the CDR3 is TGTGCCAGCAGCCAAGGGCTGCCTCCGGGACGCAAAACAGATACGCAGTATTTT.

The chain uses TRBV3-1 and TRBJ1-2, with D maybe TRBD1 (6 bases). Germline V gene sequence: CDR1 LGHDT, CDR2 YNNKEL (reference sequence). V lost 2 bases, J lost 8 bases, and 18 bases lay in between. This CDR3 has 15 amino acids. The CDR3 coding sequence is TGTGCCAGCAGCCAAAATTCGTGGGGGGCCTCCGGCTACACCTTC. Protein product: CASSQNSWGASGYTF.